The rows below give T cell receptor beta chains drawn from one sample of a study of T-cell reconstitution after alpha-beta-depleted transplantation in children. TCRdb reprocessed the PCR reads via MiXCR and lists one record per CDR3 protein. The sample holds hundreds of thousands of distinct CDR3 sequences, around 12% seen once. The specimen comprised PBMCs from the stem cell graft donor, sampled from the stem cell graft. The receptors stem from a human donor who donated a stem cell graft to a child with acute lymphoblastic leukemia. CDR3s include the opening cysteine and the closing phenylalanine or tryptophan. The order of the fields is D gene, J gene, V gene, CDR3 protein. The D gene is left open where the match is weak.

-,TRBJ1-1,TRBV20-1,CSARQNTEAFF
-,TRBJ2-7,TRBV20-1,CSARGTRISYEQYF
-,TRBJ2-3,TRBV28,CASSLSIRQLDTQYF
TRBD1,TRBJ1-2,TRBV5-1,CASSLVSGTVLNYGYTF
TRBD2,TRBJ2-3,TRBV5-4,CASSLAGLAGGTDTQYF
TRBD1,TRBJ2-1,TRBV18,CASSRTGGSYNEQFF
-,TRBJ1-4,TRBV20-1,CSAGGPNEKLFF
TRBD2,TRBJ2-7,TRBV4-2,CASSQVSAGGNHEQYF
-,TRBJ2-5,TRBV28,CASSLPSGTQYF
TRBD1,TRBJ2-3,TRBV7-2,CASSSGTGARDADTQYF
-,TRBJ2-2,TRBV29-1,CSVEGGKNTGELFF
TRBD2,TRBJ2-3,TRBV5-1,CASSYPGTSGGDTQYF
-,TRBJ2-7,TRBV10-3,CAIRTDHSYEQYF
-,TRBJ1-2,TRBV7-2,CASSTSRGGNYGYTF
-,TRBJ2-6,TRBV9,CASSLEASGANVLTF
-,TRBJ1-1,TRBV12-3/TRBV12-4,CASSLVPRLLNTEAFF
-,TRBJ2-1,TRBV28,CASSLMVGKGGRHYNEQFF
-,TRBJ1-4,TRBV6-1,CASQRTWDNEKLFF
-,TRBJ1-1,TRBV12-3/TRBV12-4,CASSPDGSNTEAFF
TRBD1,TRBJ1-1,TRBV20-1,CSGQAGGKEAFF
-,TRBJ2-7,TRBV12-3/TRBV12-4,CASSPSFYEQYF
-,TRBJ2-7,TRBV4-3,CASSQEWRAGGFYEQYF
-,TRBJ1-1,TRBV5-5,CASSDSGGRTEAFF
TRBD2,TRBJ2-5,TRBV12-3/TRBV12-4,CASERGRGETQYF
-,TRBJ2-7,TRBV29-1,CSVRKRSYEQYF
TRBD2,TRBJ2-1,TRBV29-1,CSVGGIRSGSSNEQFF
-,TRBJ2-5,TRBV30,CAWSVRAETQYF
TRBD1,TRBJ2-5,TRBV18,CATLGDRRETQYF
-,TRBJ1-2,TRBV5-1,CASSLDGNYGYTF
-,TRBJ2-7,TRBV20-1,CSAYLGGDIYYEQYF
-,TRBJ1-5,TRBV12-3/TRBV12-4,CASTSGSQGPQHF
TRBD1,TRBJ1-6,TRBV5-1,CASSSGTGGSPLHF
TRBD1,TRBJ1-2,TRBV12-3/TRBV12-4,CASSSGQSYGYTF
-,TRBJ1-5,TRBV12-3/TRBV12-4,CASSIRSGARQPQHF
-,TRBJ1-1,TRBV18,CASSPPGTRGTEAFF
-,TRBJ2-7,TRBV10-3,CATRPNRALPYEQYF
TRBD2,TRBJ2-1,TRBV7-2,CASSLALLAGTYNEQFF
TRBD2,TRBJ2-1,TRBV20-1,CSARSTSGSRPEQFF
-,TRBJ2-7,TRBV20-1,CSARRTPYEQYF
-,TRBJ2-1,TRBV4-2,CASISLENEQFF
-,TRBJ1-3,TRBV20-1,CSARDPRAPSGNTIYF
TRBD1,TRBJ1-2,TRBV9,CASSVYRGKLYGYTF